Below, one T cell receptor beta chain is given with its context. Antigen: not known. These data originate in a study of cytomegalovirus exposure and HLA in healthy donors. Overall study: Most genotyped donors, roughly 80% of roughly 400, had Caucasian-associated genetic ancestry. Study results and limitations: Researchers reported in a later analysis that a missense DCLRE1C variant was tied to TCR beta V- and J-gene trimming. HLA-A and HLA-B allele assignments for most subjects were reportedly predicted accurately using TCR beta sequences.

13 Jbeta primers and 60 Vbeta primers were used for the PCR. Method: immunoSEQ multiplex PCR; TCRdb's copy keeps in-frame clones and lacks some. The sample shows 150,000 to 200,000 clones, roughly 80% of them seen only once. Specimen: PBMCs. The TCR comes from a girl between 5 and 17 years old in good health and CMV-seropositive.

This CDR3 reads CARTKGWGELFF. The CDR3 coding sequence is TGTGCCAGAACAAAGGGGTGGGGGGAACTGTTTTTT. The chain is built from TRBV6-1 and TRBJ1-4; tentatively, D is TRBD1 (5 bases). Between the trimmed V and J ends, which lost 9 bases and 12 bases, there was a span of 17 bases. Germline V gene lookup returns CDR1 MNHNS and CDR2 SASEGT. The length of the CDR3 is 12 residues.